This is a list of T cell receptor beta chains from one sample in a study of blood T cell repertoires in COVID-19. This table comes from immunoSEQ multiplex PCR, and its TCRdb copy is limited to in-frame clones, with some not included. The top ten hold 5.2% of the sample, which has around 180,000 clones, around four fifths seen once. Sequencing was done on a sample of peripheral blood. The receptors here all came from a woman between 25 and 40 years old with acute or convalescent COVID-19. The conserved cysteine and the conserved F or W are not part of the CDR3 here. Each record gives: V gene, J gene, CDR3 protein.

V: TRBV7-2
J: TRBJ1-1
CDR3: ASRTGVGEAF

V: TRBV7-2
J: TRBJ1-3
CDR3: ASSLVATPSGNTIY

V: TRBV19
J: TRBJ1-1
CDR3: ASNAHRNTEAF

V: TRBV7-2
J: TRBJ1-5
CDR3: ASSLVPGPQH

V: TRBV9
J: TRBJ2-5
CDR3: ASSVAPGSQETQY

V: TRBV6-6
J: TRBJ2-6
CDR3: ASTRAPSTGILSGANVLT

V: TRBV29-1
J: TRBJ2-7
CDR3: SVASGGRAYEQY

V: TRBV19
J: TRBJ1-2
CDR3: ASTPMDTGAYGYT

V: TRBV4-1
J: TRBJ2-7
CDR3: ASSQTPGSIYEQY

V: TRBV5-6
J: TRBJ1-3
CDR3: ASSLTTGGGGNTIY

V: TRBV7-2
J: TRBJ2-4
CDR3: ASSRMKGLAGAKNIQY

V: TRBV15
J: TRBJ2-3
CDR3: ATGRGVGSTSTDTQY

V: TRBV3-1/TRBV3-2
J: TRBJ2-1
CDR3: ASSPDLAGGLHGEQF

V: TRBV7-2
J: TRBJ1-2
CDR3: ASSLEGVVSGYT

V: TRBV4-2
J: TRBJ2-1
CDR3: ASSQESGDNPNEQF

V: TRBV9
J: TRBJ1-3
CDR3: ASSRGIENTIY

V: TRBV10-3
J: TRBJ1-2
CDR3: AISESSPGTGTRYT

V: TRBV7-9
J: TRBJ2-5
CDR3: ASSTTELARETQY

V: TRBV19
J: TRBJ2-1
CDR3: ASSTTVSGMGEQF

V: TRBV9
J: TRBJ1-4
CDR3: ASSGHASTNEKLF

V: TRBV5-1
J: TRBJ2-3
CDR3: ASRKQGTDTQY

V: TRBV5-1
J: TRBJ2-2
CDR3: ASSLALGELF

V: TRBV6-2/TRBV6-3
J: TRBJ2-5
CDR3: ASSYSVPLETQY

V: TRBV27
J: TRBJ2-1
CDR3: ASSPGLALEQF

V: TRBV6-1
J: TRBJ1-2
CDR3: ASSELGGTGYT

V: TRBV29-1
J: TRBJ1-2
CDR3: SVEEDRGFFGYT

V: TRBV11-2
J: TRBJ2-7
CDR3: ASSLNGFSESGHYEQY

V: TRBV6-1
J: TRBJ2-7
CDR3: ASSEIAGRRPYEQY

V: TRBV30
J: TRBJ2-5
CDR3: AWSPLRFGGTQY

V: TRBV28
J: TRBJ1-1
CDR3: ASRTGLEAF

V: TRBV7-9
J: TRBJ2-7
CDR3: ASSYGPLGEQY

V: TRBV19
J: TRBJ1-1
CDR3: ASSTPESFGTEAF

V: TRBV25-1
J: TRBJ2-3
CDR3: ASRRLTDTQY

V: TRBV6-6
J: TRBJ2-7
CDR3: ATERGRENEQY

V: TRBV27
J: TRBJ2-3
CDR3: ASRSGQGGDTQY

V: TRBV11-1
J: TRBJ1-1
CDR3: ASSQPGGTEAF

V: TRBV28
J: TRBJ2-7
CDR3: ASSNLQGWDEQY

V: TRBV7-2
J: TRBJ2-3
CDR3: ASSLTSGAPAKY

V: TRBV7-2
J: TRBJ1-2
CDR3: ASSYDGQGYYGYT

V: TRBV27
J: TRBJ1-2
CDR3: ASSLSYLGGNYGYT

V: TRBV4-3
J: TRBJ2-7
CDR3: ASSQERRLSYEQY

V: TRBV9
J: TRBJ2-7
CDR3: ASSVAPVAYEQY

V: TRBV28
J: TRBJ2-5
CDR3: ASSLVAGIQETQY

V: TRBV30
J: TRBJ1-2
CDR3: AWSVLVTGGYT

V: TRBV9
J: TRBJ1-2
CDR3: ASSVGQGYGYT

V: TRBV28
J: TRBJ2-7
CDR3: ASSLIQGTVGEQY

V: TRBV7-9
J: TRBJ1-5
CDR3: ASSLEGGNQPQH

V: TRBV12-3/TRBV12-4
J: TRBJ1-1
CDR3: ASSFLMNTEAF

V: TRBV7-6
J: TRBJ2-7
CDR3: ASSLSERVSYEQY

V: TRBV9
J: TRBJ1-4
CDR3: ASSGTGGSGKLF

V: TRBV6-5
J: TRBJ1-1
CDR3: ASRHDTVNTEAF

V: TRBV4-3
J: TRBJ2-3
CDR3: ASSSRPSTDTQY

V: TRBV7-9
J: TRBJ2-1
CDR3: ASSPGINEQF

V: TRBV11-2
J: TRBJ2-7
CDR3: ASSLKTSGYVEQY

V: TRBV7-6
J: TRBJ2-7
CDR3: ASSLTDRGYEQY

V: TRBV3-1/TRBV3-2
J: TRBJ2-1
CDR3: ASSVKPNSYNEQF

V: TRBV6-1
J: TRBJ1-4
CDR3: ASSDGLAWGEKLF

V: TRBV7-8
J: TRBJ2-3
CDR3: ASSLRVAGFTDTQY

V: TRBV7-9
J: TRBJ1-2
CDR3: ASSLVQGTYT